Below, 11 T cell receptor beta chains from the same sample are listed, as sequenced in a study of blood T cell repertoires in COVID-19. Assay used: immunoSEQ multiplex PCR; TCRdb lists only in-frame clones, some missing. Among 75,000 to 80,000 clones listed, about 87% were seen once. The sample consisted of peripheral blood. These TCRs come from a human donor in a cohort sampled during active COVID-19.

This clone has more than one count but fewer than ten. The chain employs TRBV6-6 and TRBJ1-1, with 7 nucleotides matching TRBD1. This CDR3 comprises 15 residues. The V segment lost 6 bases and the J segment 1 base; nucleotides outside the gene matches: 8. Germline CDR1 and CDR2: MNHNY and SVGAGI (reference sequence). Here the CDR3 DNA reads TGTGCCAGCAGCACTGGCCGGGACAGGAACACTGAAGCTTTCTTT. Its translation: CASSTGRDRNTEAFF.

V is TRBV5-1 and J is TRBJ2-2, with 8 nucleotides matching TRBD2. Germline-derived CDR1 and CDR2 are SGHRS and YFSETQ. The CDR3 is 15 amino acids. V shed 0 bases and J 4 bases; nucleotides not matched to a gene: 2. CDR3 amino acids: CASSLAGGATGELFF. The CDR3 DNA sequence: TGCGCCAGCAGCTTGGCGGGAGGGGCCACCGGGGAGCTGTTTTTT.

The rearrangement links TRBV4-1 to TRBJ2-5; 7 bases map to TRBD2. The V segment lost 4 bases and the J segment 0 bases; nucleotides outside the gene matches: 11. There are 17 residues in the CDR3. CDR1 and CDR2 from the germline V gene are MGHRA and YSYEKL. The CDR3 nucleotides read TGCGCCAGCAGCCGGACGGGAGGCTCCTCGTACCAAGAGACCCAGTACTTC. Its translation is CASSRTGGSSYQETQYF.

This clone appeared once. DNA of the CDR3: TGTGCCAGCAGCTGGACAGGGGAATATATGAACACTGAAGCTTTCTTT. Translated: CASSWTGEYMNTEAFF. The chain carries TRBV5-5 and TRBJ1-1; the match to TRBD1 covers 9 bases. The germline gives CDR1 SGHKS, CDR2 YYEKEE (reference sequence). V shed 3 bases and J 0 bases; nucleotides not matched to a gene: 6. This CDR3 region has 16 residues. Combining the CDR3 with reference TRBV5-5 and TRBJ1-1 gives the whole variable domain DAGVTQSPTHLIKTRGQQVTLRCSPISGHKSVSWYQQVLGQGPQFIFQYYEKEERGRGNFPDRFSARQFPNYSSELNVNALLLGDSALYLCASSWTGEYMNTEAFFGQGTRLTVV.

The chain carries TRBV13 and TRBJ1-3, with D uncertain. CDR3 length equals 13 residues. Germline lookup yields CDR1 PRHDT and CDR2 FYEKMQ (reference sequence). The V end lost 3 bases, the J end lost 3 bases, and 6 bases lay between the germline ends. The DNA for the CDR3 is TGTGCCAGCAGCTTCGATAGTGGAAACACCATATATTTT. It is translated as CASSFDSGNTIYF.

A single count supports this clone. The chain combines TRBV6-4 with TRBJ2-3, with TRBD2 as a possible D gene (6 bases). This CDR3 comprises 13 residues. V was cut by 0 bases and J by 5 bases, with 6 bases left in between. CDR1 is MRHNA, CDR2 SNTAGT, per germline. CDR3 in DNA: TGTGCCAGCAGTGACTCGCGGGAAGATACGCAGTATTTT. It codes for CASSDSREDTQYF.

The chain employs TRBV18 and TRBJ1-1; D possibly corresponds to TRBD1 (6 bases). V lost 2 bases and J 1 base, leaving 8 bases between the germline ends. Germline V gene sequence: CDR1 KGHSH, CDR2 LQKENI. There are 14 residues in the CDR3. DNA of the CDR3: TGTGCCAGCTCACCAGGGGGCGGGAACACTGAAGCTTTCTTT. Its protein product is CASSPGGGNTEAFF.

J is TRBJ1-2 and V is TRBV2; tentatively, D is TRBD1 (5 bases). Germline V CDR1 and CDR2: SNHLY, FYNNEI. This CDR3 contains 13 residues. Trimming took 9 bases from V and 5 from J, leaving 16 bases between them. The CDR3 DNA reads TGTGCCAGGTCTTGGGGGGTCGGGTATGGCTACACCTTC. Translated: CARSWGVGYGYTF.

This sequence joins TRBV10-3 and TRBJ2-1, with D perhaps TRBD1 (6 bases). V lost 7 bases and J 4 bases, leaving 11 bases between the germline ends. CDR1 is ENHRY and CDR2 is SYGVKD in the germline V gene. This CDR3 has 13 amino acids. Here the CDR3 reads CAITEDRYNEQFF. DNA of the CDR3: TGTGCCATCACCGAGGACAGATACAATGAGCAGTTCTTC.

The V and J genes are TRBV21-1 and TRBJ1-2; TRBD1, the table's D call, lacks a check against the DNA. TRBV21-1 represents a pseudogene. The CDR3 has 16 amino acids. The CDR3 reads CASSKADRPTNYGYTF. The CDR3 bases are TGTGCCAGCAGCAAAGCCGACAGGCCGACTAACTATGGCTACACCTTC.

The CDR3 protein is CASSIQGQGNNEQFF. In DNA form, the CDR3 reads TGTGCCAGTAGTATCCAAGGACAGGGAAACAATGAGCAGTTCTTC. The rearrangement joins TRBV19 to TRBJ2-1, with 8 bases fitting TRBD1. The CDR3 sequence is 15 residues long. Germline V CDR1 and CDR2: LNHDA, SQIVND (reference sequence). V trimming: 3 bases; J trimming: 5 bases; junction bases outside the gene matches: 6.